This T cell receptor (beta chain) was obtained from a study of blood T cell repertoires in COVID-19. Study details: Acute and convalescent COVID-19 specimens originated in the United States, Italy and Spain.

Clones were sequenced by immunoSEQ multiplex PCR, and TCRdb holds only the in-frame ones, with some missing. The data contain about 160,000 clones, about 88% of them singletons. V was cut by 3 bases and J by 4 bases, with 8 bases left in between. The CDR3 sequence is 12 residues long. CDR1 and CDR2 (germline): SGHRS, YFSETQ. One Seattle source followed patients from active infection through their disease course. The rearrangement joins TRBV5-1 to TRBJ2-7; D is undetermined. What was sequenced was peripheral blood. The TCR comes from a woman between 50 and 59 years old with COVID-19, enrolled during active disease. The CDR3 reads CASSSGGYEQYF. The CDR3 DNA reads TGCGCCAGCAGCTCGGGTGGGTACGAGCAGTACTTC.